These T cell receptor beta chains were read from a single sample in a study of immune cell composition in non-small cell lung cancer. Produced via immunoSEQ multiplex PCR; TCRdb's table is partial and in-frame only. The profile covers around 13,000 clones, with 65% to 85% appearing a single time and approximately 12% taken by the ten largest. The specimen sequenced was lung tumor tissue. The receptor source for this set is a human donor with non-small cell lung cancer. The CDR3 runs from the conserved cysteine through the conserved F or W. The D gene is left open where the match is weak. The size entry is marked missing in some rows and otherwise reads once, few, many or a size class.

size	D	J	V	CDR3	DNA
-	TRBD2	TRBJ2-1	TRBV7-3	CASSLRGLAQNEQFF	TGTGCCAGCAGCTTACGGGGACTAGCGCAGAATGAGCAGTTCTTC
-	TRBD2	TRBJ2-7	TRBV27	CASSFYPPTSGSYEQYF	TGTGCCAGCAGTTTTTACCCTCCGACTAGCGGGAGTTATGAGCAGTACTTC
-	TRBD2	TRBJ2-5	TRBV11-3	CASSWTRGETQYF	TGTGCCAGCAGCTGGACTAGGGGAGAGACCCAGTACTTC
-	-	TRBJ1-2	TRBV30	CAWSTGRYGHTF	TGTGCCTGGAGTACGGGTCGCTATGGCCACACCTTC
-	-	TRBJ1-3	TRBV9	CASSVGQISRNTIYF	TGTGCCAGCAGCGTAGGACAGATTAGCAGAAACACCATATATTTT
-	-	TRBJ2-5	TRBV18	CASSPGQNQETQYF	TGTGCCAGCTCACCTGGACAGAACCAAGAGACCCAGTACTTC
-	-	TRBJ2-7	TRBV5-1	CASSLTGSSYEQYF	TGTGCCAGCAGCTTAACAGGGAGCTCCTACGAGCAGTACTTC
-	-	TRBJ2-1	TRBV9	CASSVDLEQFF	TGTGCCAGCAGCGTTGACCTCGAGCAGTTCTTC
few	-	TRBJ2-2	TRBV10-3	CAISESSTVANTGELFF	TGTGCCATCAGTGAGTCAAGCACGGTCGCGAACACCGGGGAGCTGTTTTTT
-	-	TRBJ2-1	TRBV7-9	CASSLDRTKNEQFF	TGTGCCAGCAGCTTAGACCGGACTAAAAATGAGCAGTTCTTC
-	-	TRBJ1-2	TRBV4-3	CASSRDGLEGYTF	TGCGCCAGCAGCCGGGACGGACTCGAGGGCTACACCTTC
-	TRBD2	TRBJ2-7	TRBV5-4	CASSRASGIGIYEQYF	TGTGCCAGCAGTCGGGCTAGCGGGATAGGAATCTACGAGCAGTACTTC
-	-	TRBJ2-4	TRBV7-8	CASSLARAALAKNIQYF	TGTGCCAGCAGCTTAGCTAGGGCAGCATTAGCCAAAAACATTCAGTACTTC
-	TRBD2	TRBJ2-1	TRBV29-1	CSVVTGVAGGLDNEQFF	TGCAGCGTGGTAACCGGGGTAGCGGGAGGCCTTGACAATGAGCAGTTCTTC
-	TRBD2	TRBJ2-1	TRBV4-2	CASSRTSGGSSYNEQFF	TGTGCCAGCAGCCGAACTAGCGGGGGTAGCTCCTACAATGAGCAGTTCTTC
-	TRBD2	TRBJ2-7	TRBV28	CASSLGSGGTYEQYF	TGTGCCAGCAGTTTAGGTAGCGGGGGTACCTACGAGCAGTACTTC
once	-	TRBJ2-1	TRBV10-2	CASSEQRYNEQFF	TGCGCCAGCAGTGAGCAGCGTTACAATGAGCAGTTCTTC
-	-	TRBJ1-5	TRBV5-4	CASSFHPGNNQPQHF	TGTGCCAGCAGCTTCCACCCAGGGAATAATCAGCCCCAGCATTTT
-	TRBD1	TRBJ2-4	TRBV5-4	CASSLRQGNIQYF	TGTGCCAGCAGCTTACGACAGGGCAACATTCAGTACTTC
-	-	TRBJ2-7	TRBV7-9	CASSLERFLPYEQYF	TGTGCCAGCAGTCTCGAAAGATTTCTCCCCTACGAGCAGTACTTC
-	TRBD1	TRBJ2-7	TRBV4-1	CASSQGQGAGYEQYF	TGCGCCAGCAGCCAAGGTCAGGGGGCCGGGTACGAGCAGTACTTC
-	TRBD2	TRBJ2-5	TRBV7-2	CASSPPWSGGQETQYF	TGTGCCAGCAGCCCCCCCTGGAGCGGGGGGCAAGAGACCCAGTACTTC
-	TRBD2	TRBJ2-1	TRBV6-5	CASRHSGHLYNEQFF	TGTGCCAGCAGGCATAGCGGGCACCTCTACAATGAGCAGTTCTTC
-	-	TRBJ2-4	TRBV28	CASSSPTSAKNIQYF	TGTGCCAGCAGTTCGCCAACAAGCGCCAAAAACATTCAGTACTTC
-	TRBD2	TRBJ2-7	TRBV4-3	CASSRGTSASYEQYF	TGCGCCAGCAGCCGAGGGACTAGCGCTTCCTACGAGCAGTACTTC
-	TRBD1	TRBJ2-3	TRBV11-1	CASSLGQGGTDTQYF	TGTGCCAGCAGCCTTGGACAGGGCGGGACAGATACGCAGTATTTT
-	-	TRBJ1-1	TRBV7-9	CASSYLGAEAFF	TGTGCCAGCAGCTATCTCGGGGCCGAAGCTTTCTTT
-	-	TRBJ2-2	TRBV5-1	CASSLTGAWLAVNTGELFF	TGCGCCAGCAGCTTAACAGGTGCTTGGCTAGCTGTAAACACCGGGGAGCTGTTTTTT
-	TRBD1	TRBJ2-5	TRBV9	CASSPRDRETLETQYF	TGTGCCAGCAGCCCCCGGGACAGGGAGACACTAGAGACCCAGTACTTC
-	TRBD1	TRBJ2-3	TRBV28	CASSPPGQGLDTQYF	TGTGCCAGCAGTCCCCCGGGACAGGGGTTAGATACGCAGTATTTT
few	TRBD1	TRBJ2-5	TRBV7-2	CASSFVAQGMYF	TGTGCCAGCAGCTTTGTGGCACAGGGGATGTACTTC
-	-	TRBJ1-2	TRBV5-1	CASSLGDGYGYTF	TGCGCCAGCAGCTTGGGGGACGGGTATGGCTACACCTTC
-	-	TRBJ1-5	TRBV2	CASSVGTSGYGNQPQHF	TGTGCCAGCAGTGTCGGGACATCGGGCTACGGCAATCAGCCCCAGCATTTT
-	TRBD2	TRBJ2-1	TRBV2	CASSSGTSGSSYNEQFF	TGTGCCAGCAGTTCCGGGACTAGCGGGAGCTCCTACAATGAGCAGTTCTTC
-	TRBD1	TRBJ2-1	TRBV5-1	CASSVDRGNEQFF	TGCGCCAGCAGCGTGGACAGGGGCAATGAGCAGTTCTTC
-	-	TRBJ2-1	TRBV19	CASTSEGSSYNEQFF	-
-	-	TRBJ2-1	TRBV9	CASSVEGRTYNEQFF	TGTGCCAGCAGCGTAGAGGGGCGGACTTACAATGAGCAGTTCTTC
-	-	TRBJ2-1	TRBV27	CASSLSGVSRNEQFF	TGTGCCAGCAGTTTATCGGGGGTTTCGAGGAATGAGCAGTTCTTC
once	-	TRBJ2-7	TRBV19	CASSLMMGPPREQYF	TGTGCCAGTAGTCTAATGATGGGCCCGCCTCGCGAGCAGTACTTC
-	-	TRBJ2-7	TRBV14	CASSQAGLNDYEQYF	TGTGCCAGCAGCCAAGCGGGACTCAATGACTACGAGCAGTACTTC
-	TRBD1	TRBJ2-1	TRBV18	CASSPDAGTAYNEQFF	TGTGCCAGCTCACCAGATGCCGGGACAGCTTACAATGAGCAGTTCTTC
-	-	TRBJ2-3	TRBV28	CASSLKSSAQYF	TGTGCCAGCAGTTTAAAGTCTAGTGCGCAGTATTTT
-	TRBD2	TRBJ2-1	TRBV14	CASSPPPGLGSYNEQFF	TGTGCCAGCAGCCCTCCTCCGGGACTAGGTAGTTACAATGAGCAGTTCTTC
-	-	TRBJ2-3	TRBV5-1	CASSLGPGYTDTQYF	TGCGCCAGCAGCTTGGGTCCAGGGTACACAGATACGCAGTATTTT
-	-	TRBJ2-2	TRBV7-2	CASSLYPWNTGELFF	TGTGCCAGCAGCTTATACCCCTGGAACACCGGGGAGCTGTTTTTT
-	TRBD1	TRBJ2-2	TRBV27	CASSLMGTGRGRTGELFF	TGTGCCAGCAGTTTAATGGGGACAGGGAGGGGTAGAACCGGGGAGCTGTTTTTT